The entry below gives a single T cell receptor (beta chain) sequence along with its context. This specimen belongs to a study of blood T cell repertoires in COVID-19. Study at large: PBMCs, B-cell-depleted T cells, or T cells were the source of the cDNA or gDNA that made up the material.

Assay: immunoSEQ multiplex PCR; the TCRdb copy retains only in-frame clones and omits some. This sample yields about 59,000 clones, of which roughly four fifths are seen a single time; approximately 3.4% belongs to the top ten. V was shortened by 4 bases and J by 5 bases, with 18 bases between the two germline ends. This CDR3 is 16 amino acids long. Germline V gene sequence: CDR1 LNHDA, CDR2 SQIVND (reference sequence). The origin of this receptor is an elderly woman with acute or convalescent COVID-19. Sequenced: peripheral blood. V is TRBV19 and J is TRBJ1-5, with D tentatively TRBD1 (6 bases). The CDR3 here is CASSTLTRGSHQPQHF. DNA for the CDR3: TGTGCCAGTAGTACCCTGACCAGGGGATCCCATCAGCCCCAGCATTTT.